This TCR beta chain was sequenced for a study of metastatic and nonmetastatic thyroid tumors. Across the study: For malignant and benign thyroid patients, tumor or nodule tissue and blood were the sources whose repertoires were compared. Points from the study as a whole: Reported TCR beta diversity, measured in blood and tumor, was significantly higher for malignant thyroid tumors than for benign nodules.

No treatment of any kind had been given to any patient before thyroid surgery. In the original processing: The study took CDR3 differences across clinicopathological groups and made a distant-metastasis classifier for papillary thyroid cancer from them. TCRdb reprocessed the PCR reads using MiXCR. The V and J calls shown here were made by TCRdb, not taken from the authors' results. The table shows fewer than 50,000 clones, with approximately 15% occurring only once. As concerns this clone: The antigen is unknown. A much larger clone lies one base from this, so it may be a read error. The sample has other DNA sequences that encode this CDR3 too.

The CDR3 is 15 amino acids. Looked up from germline, CDR1 is LGHDT and CDR2 is YNNKEL (reference sequence). The material sequenced was blood. The chain has TRBV3-1 and TRBJ2-7; 10 bases align to TRBD2. This TCR came from a female donor with papillary thyroid cancer or a benign thyroid nodule (not recorded which). Some clones in this sample may be carry-over from other donors' samples. For the CDR3, the DNA is TGTGCCAGCAGCTATACTAGCGGGGCCTCCTACGAGCAGTATTTC. Its translation is CASSYTSGASYEQYF.